This TCR beta chain was documented in a study of blood T cells in healthy people across ages. Germline V CDR1 and CDR2: MNHEY, SMNVEV (reference sequence). The V end lost 0 bases, the J end lost 0 bases, and 6 bases lay between the germline ends. CDR3 length: 16 amino acids. Isolation per sample recovered at least 7 million PBMCs. Then a second PCR, running roughly 7 to 11 cycles, was carried out with a sample-barcoded 5' primer and a J-beta primer mix. TCRdb recomputed calls from the 5' RACE reads with MiXCR, one row per CDR3 protein. The sample includes some 1,500,000 distinct CDR3 sequences, 42% of them seen just once.

Input material: blood. The genes are TRBV27 and TRBJ2-6; D remains ambiguous. This TCR was recovered from a woman between 18 and 30 years old in good health. This CDR3 is CASSLSAYSGANVLTF. For the CDR3, the DNA is TGTGCCAGCAGTTTATCGGCCTACTCTGGGGCCAACGTCCTGACTTTC.